The entry that follows covers one TCR beta chain sequence. This sample is drawn from a study of blood T cell repertoires in COVID-19. TCRdb's table, derived via immunoSEQ multiplex PCR, lists solely in-frame clones and lacks some. The data contain 360,000 or so clones, roughly 84% of them singletons. The sample was PBMCs or T cells enriched from blood (not recorded which). The TCR comes from a woman under 40 who had recovered from COVID-19.

This CDR3 reads CASSPISGTRENTEAFF. CDR3 nucleotides: TGTGCCAGCAGCCCTATTTCTGGAACACGGGAGAACACTGAAGCTTTCTTT. The chain is built from TRBV5-4 and TRBJ1-1, with D hard to call. CDR1 SGHNT and CDR2 YYREEE come from the germline V gene (reference sequence). The CDR3 covers 17 residues. V lost 4 bases and J lost 1, with 20 bases in between. The entire variable domain, with the rest obtained from reference TRBV5-4 and TRBJ1-1, is as follows: ETGVTQSPTHLIKTRGQQVTLRCSSQSGHNTVSWYQQALGQGPQFIFQYYREEENGRGNFPPRFSGLQFPNYSSELNVNALELDDSALYLCASSPISGTRENTEAFFGQGTRLTVV.